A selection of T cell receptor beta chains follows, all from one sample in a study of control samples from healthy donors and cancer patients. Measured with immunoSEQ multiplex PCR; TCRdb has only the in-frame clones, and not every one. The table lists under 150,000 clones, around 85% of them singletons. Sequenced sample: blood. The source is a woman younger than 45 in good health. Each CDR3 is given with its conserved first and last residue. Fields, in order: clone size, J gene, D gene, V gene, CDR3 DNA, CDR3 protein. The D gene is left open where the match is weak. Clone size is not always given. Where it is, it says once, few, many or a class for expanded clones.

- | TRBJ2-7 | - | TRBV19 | TGTGCCAGTAGGAGCATGGGGGCGGGCTACGAGCAGTACTTC | CASRSMGAGYEQYF
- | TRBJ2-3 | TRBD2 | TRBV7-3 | TGTGCCAGCAGCCTACTAGGCGGGAGGGCCCGAGATACGCAGTATTTT | CASSLLGGRARDTQYF
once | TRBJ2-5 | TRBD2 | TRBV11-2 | TGTGCCAGCAGCACCGGGACTAGCGGATCAGGAGGAGAGACCCAGTACTTC | CASSTGTSGSGGETQYF
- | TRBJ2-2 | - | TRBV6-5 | TGTGCCAGCAGGCCGCCTCCTAGCTCCGGGGAGCTGTTTTTT | CASRPPPSSGELFF
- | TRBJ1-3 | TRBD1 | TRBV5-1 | TGCGCCAGCAGCCCTCGACAGGGGGCGAACACCATATATTTT | CASSPRQGANTIYF
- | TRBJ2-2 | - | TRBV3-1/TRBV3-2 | TGTGCCAGCAGCCAAGACACTGGATGGACCGGGGAGCTGTTTTTT | CASSQDTGWTGELFF
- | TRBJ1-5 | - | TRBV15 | TGTGCCACCAGCAGAGAGGACAGTAGCAATCAGCCCCAGCATTTT | CATSREDSSNQPQHF
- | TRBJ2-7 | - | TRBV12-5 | TGTGCTAGTGGCCTCCCGGGGTCCCACGAGCAGTACTTC | CASGLPGSHEQYF
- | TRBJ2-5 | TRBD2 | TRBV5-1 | TGCGCCAGCAGACAGGGACTAGCGGGCTTCCAAGAGACCCAGTACTTC | CASRQGLAGFQETQYF
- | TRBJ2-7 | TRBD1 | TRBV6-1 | TGTGCCAGCAGTGAAAGAGTTGGGACAGGGAGCTCCTACGAGCAGTACTTC | CASSERVGTGSSYEQYF
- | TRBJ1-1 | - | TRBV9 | TGTGCCAGCAGCGTACGGGGCTACACTGAAGCTTTCTTT | CASSVRGYTEAFF
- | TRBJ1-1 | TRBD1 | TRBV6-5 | TGTGCCAGCAGAGGGGACAGGTGGGCTGAAGCTTTCTTT | CASRGDRWAEAFF
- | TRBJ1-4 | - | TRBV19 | TGTGCCAGTAGTATTACCCCCAGCGCAACTAATGAAAAACTGTTTTTT | CASSITPSATNEKLFF
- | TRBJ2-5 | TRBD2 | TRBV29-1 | TGCAGCGTTAAAGGGGGTCGCGGGGGGCAGGTCGAAGAGACCCAGTACTTC | CSVKGGRGGQVEETQYF
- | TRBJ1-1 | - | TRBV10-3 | TGTGCCATCAGGTTCCAGCCGATGAACACTGAAGCTTTCTTT | CAIRFQPMNTEAFF
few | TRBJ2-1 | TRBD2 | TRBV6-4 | TGTGCCAGCAGTGACGGTCCTAGCGGGAGTGAGCAGTTCTTC | CASSDGPSGSEQFF
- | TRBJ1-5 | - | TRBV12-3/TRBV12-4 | TGTGCCAGCAGATGGGACAGCAATCAGCCCCAGCATTTT | CASRWDSNQPQHF
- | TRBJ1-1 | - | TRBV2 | TGTGCCAGCAGTGAGGGGGTCTGGGGCACTGAAGCTTTCTTT | CASSEGVWGTEAFF
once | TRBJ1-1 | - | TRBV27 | TGTGCCAGCAGTTTATCAAGGGGGACTGAAGCTTTCTTT | CASSLSRGTEAFF
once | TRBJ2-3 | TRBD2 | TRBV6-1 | TGTGCCAGCAGTGAAGGACTAGCATCCGATACGCAGTATTTT | CASSEGLASDTQYF
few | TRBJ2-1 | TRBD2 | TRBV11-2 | TGTGCCAGCAGCTCCCTCCGCGGGAGTCTTGGCAATGAGCAGTTCTTC | CASSSLRGSLGNEQFF
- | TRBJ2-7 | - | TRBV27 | TGTGCCAGCAGTTCCACCAGCTACTCCTACGAGCAGTACTTC | CASSSTSYSYEQYF
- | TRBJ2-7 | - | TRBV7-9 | TGTGCCAGCAGCTCTTCGACAGGCGCTATCGAGCAGTACTTC | CASSSSTGAIEQYF
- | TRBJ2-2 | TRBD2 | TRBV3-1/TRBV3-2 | TGTGCCAGCAGCCAGGGACTAGTTGGGTCCGGGGAGCTGTTTTTT | CASSQGLVGSGELFF
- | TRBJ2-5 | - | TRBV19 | TGTGCCAGTAGTATGCGATCTCTTGCGGTCCAAGAGACCCAGTACTTC | CASSMRSLAVQETQYF
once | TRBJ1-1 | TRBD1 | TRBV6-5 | TGTGCCAGCAGGGACAGGGGGTCGAACACTGAAGCTTTCTTT | CASRDRGSNTEAFF
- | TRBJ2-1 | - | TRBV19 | TGTGCCAGCCATTCTAGGGGTTACAATGAGCAGTTCTTC | CASHSRGYNEQFF
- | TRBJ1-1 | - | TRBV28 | TGTGCCAGCAGTCCACGGACAGTAGAGAACACTGAAGCTTTCTTT | CASSPRTVENTEAFF
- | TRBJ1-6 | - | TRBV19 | TGTGCCAGTAGTATGCAGGGTATCGTTGGTTCACCCCTCCACTTT | CASSMQGIVGSPLHF
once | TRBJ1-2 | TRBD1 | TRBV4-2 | TGTGCCAGCAGCCATAAAGGACAGGGTTTAGTCGGCTACACCTTC | CASSHKGQGLVGYTF
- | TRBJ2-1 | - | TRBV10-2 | TGCGCCAGCAGTACATTCGAGGAGCAGTTCTTC | CASSTFEEQFF
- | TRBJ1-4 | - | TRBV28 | TGTGCCACCGTGGGGGACGTTGAAAAACTGTTTTTT | CATVGDVEKLFF
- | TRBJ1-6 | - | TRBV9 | TGTGCCAGCAGACCTGGGAGCTCCTATAATTCACCCCTCCACTTT | CASRPGSSYNSPLHF
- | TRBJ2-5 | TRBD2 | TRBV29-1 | TGCAGCGTTGAAGTAGCGGGAGGGCCGATGGAGACCCAGTACTTC | CSVEVAGGPMETQYF
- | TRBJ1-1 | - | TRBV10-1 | TGCGCCAGCACCAGACAGAGGAACACTGAAGCTTTCTTT | CASTRQRNTEAFF
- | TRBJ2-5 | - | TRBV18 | TGTGCCAGCTCACCCCTTCAAGAGACCCAGTACTTC | CASSPLQETQYF
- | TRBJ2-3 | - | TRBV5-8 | TGTGCCAGCAGCCTTTCCATTAAGGCAGGGCTCACAGATACGCAGTATTTT | CASSLSIKAGLTDTQYF
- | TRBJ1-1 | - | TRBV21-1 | TGTGCCAGCAGCAAAGAGCAGAACACTGAAGCTTTCTTT | CASSKEQNTEAFF
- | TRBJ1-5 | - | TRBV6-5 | TGTGCCAGCAGTTATATACCGACAGGTCAGCCCCAGCATTTT | CASSYIPTGQPQHF
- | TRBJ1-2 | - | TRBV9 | TGTGCCAGCAGCCACCAAGCGGGTGGCTACACCTTC | CASSHQAGGYTF
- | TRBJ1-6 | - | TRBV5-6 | TGTGCCAGCAGCTTGTATGCAGGGACCCATAATTCACCCCTCCACTTT | CASSLYAGTHNSPLHF
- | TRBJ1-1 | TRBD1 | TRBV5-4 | TGTGCCAGCAGCCCGGACAGGGGCACTGAAGCTTTCTTT | CASSPDRGTEAFF
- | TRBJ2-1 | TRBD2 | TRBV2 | TGTGCCAAATACCAGGCGGGACTAGCGGGAGACAATGAGCAGTTCTTC | CAKYQAGLAGDNEQFF
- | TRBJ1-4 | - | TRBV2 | TGTGCCAGCAGTGTTATGGCAGCTAATGAAAAACTGTTTTTT | CASSVMAANEKLFF
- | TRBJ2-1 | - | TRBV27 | TGTGCCAGCAGTTTAGTCCCGTACAATGAGCAGTTCTTC | CASSLVPYNEQFF
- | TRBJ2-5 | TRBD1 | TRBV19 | TGTGCCAGTAGTACACTTAGACAGGGGCCTCTGCGGGAGACCCAGTACTTC | CASSTLRQGPLRETQYF
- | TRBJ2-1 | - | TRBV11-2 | TGTGCCAGCAGCTTAGAGGGCCTCGGGGGAGGCGATGAGCAGTTCTTC | CASSLEGLGGGDEQFF
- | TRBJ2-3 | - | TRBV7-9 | TGTGCCAGCAGCTCCGGGAGCCCAGATACGCAGTATTTT | CASSSGSPDTQYF
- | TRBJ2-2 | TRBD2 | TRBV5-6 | TGTGCCAGCAGCTGGTACGGGACTAGCGCCGGGGAGCTGTTTTTT | CASSWYGTSAGELFF
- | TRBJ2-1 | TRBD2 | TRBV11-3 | TGTGCCAGCAGTTCCAGACTAGCGGCCTACAATGAGCAGTTCTTC | CASSSRLAAYNEQFF
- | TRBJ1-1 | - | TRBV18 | TGTGCCAGCTCACTGGACGGTCTGAACACTGAAGCTTTCTTT | CASSLDGLNTEAFF
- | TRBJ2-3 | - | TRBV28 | TGTGCCAGCAGTCACCCCCTGTGGCGGAGCGGGGATACGCAGTATTTT | CASSHPLWRSGDTQYF